This T cell receptor (beta chain) emerged from a study of T cell responses to AZD1222 COVID-19 vaccine. Study results and limitations: Among vaccine-associated CD4 TCRs, coverage spanned spike, with dominance at 160-218 and 743-854. It was only a handful of AZD1222 recipients who were seropositive at baseline. Possibly, clonal diversity was underestimated; donors were largely white British and included more females.

Sequencing was performed with immunoSEQ multiplex PCR; in TCRdb, only in-frame clones are kept and a portion is missing. The repertoire holds fewer than 95,000 clones, with approximately 89% as singletons. Concerning this clone itself: Its target is unknown.

Looked up from germline, CDR1 is SGHRS and CDR2 is YFSETQ. This CDR3 region has 16 residues. J gave up 0 bases and V 4 bases, and 7 bases lay outside the gene matches. The sequence was collected from an adult who received the AZD1222 COVID-19 vaccine. The chain uses TRBV5-1 and TRBJ2-1, with 7 bases lining up with TRBD1. This sample comprised peripheral blood, obtained 28 days after the second AZD1222 dose. The CDR3 loop is CASSPGQTSSYNEQFF. The CDR3 DNA reads as TGCGCCAGCAGCCCGGGACAGACGAGCTCCTACAATGAGCAGTTCTTC.